In its sample, the clone carrying this TCR beta chain was seen once. The antigen is not known. The entry originates in a study of cytomegalovirus exposure and HLA in healthy donors. The wider study: There were approximately 85 million unique TCRs (from HLA-typed donors) in an early data release. Regarding the study as a whole: Many donors carried some public TCRs, although rarity characterized most TCR sequences. It was reported that TCR beta sequences correctly inferred the HLA-A and HLA-B alleles for most subjects. Near-uniform donor sequencing depth was presumed by presence/absence analyses.

CDR1 is MNHEY, CDR2 SVGAGI, per germline. V was trimmed by 0 bases and J by 0 bases, leaving 11 bases between them. This CDR3 has 16 residues. A multiplex PCR was run with 60 Vbeta primers and 13 Jbeta primers. The data were produced by immunoSEQ multiplex PCR, yet TCRdb's version contains in-frame clones alone and is incomplete. The table records roughly 200,000 clones, roughly 85% of them present only once. The chain has TRBV6-5 and TRBJ1-1; no definite D call. The clonotype comes from a woman between 50 and 59 years old in good health and CMV-seronegative. Source material: PBMCs. For the CDR3, the DNA is TGTGCCAGCAGTTACTCCATACAGAGAATGAACACTGAAGCTTTCTTT. Protein sequence: CASSYSIQRMNTEAFF.